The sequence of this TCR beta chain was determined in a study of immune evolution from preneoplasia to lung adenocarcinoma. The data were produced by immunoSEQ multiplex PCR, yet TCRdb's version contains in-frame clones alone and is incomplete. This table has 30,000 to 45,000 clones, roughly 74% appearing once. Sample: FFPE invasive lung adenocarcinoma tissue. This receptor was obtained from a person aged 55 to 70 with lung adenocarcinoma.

The CDR3 here is CASMRQSSYNEQFF. The CDR3 nucleotides are TGTGCCAGCATGCGACAGAGCTCCTACAATGAGCAGTTCTTC. The chain is built from TRBV6-5 and TRBJ2-1; D may be TRBD1 (5 bases). The germline V and J ends were trimmed by 7 bases and 0 bases, with 10 bases remaining between them. Germline V gives CDR1 MNHEY, CDR2 SVGAGI. This CDR3 region has 14 residues.